The 8 T cell receptor beta chains in this list originate from one sample, sequenced in a study of CD8 T cells in ankylosing spondylitis. Via MiXCR, TCRdb re-called the 5' RACE reads, giving one row per CDR3 protein. The top ten hold 4.6% of the sample, which has about 42,000 distinct CDR3 sequences, around 2.9% seen once. The sequenced sample was blood, either unsorted or a sorted T cell fraction (not recorded which). The receptors stem from a male donor with ankylosing spondylitis or in good health (not recorded which).

Many counts were recorded for this clonotype. The chain recombines TRBV9 with TRBJ2-7, with D perhaps matching TRBD2 (6 bases). The CDR3 has 17 amino acids. The V and J ends lost 0 bases and 5 bases respectively, with 21 bases between them. Germline-derived CDR1 and CDR2 are SGDLS and YYNGEE. CDR3 sequence (DNA): TGTGCCAGCAGCGTAGAGGTAGCGGAGAACAAGCCAAACGAGCAGTACTTC. The encoded protein is CASSVEVAENKPNEQYF.

This clonotype has ten or more counts. The chain uses TRBV9 and TRBJ1-4; D perhaps matches TRBD1 (6 bases). Germline V gives CDR1 SGDLS, CDR2 YYNGEE. V lost 3 bases to trimming and J lost 3 bases, with 15 bases between them. CDR3 length: 16 residues. CDR3 sequence: CASSALGGQANEKLFF. DNA for the CDR3: TGTGCCAGCAGCGCTTTGGGGGGGCAGGCTAATGAAAAACTGTTTTTT.

This clonotype has more than one count but fewer than ten. A much larger clone lies one base from this, so it may be a read error. The chain's CDR3 is CASSGARDSYEQYF. The CDR3 DNA reads as TGTGCCAGCAGCGGAGCCCGGGACTCCTACGAGCAGTACTTC. The chain carries TRBV9 and TRBJ2-7; D is possibly TRBD2 (5 bases). The CDR3 consists of 14 residues. From germline, CDR1 is SGDLS and CDR2 YYNGEE. The V end lost 3 bases, the J end lost 0 bases, and 10 bases lay between the germline ends.

Many counts were recorded for this clonotype. The chain carries TRBV9 and TRBJ1-1; D unclear. The V end lost 4 bases, the J end lost 5 bases, and 15 bases lay between the germline ends. In germline, CDR1 is SGDLS, CDR2 YYNGEE. The CDR3 covers 14 residues. CDR3 bases: TGTGCCAGCAGCCCCATCCCGGAGGCTACTGAAGCTTTCTTT. Its protein product is CASSPIPEATEAFF.

This clonotype has ten or more counts. This chain connects TRBV9 to TRBJ1-1; the D gene is possibly TRBD1 (6 bases). The CDR3 has 14 amino acids. V was pared by 0 bases and J by 4 bases, with 10 bases between. Per germline, CDR1 SGDLS and CDR2 YYNGEE. CDR3 amino acids: CASSVAARGTEAFF. DNA for the CDR3: TGTGCCAGCAGCGTAGCGGCCAGGGGCACTGAAGCTTTCTTT.

There are many counts of this clonotype. This chain connects TRBV9 to TRBJ2-1; the match to TRBD2 covers 14 bases. The CDR3 consists of 16 residues. Unmatched junction bases numbered 7, after V lost 3 bases and J lost 8 bases. Germline V lookup: CDR1 SGDLS, CDR2 YYNGEE. The CDR3, as DNA: TGTGCCAGCAGCGCGAGACTAGCGGGAGGGAGTGATGAGCAGTTCTTC. It translates to CASSARLAGGSDEQFF.

This clonotype was picked up many times. The rearrangement links TRBV9 to TRBJ2-5; D is perhaps TRBD2 (6 bases). Per germline, CDR1 SGDLS and CDR2 YYNGEE. V shed 0 bases and J shed 4 bases, with 16 bases lying between them. The CDR3 spans 16 residues. Written as DNA, the CDR3 is TGTGCCAGCAGCGTAGATGGCGGCCTGGGGGGAGAGACCCAGTACTTC. Translating it yields CASSVDGGLGGETQYF.

In this sample, this clonotype turned up many times. The CDR3: CASSPQTGGFTEQFF. In nucleotides, the CDR3 is TGTGCCAGCAGCCCTCAAACAGGGGGATTTACTGAGCAGTTCTTC. The chain has TRBV9 and TRBJ2-1; TRBD1 matches at 8 bases. Germline V lookup: CDR1 SGDLS, CDR2 YYNGEE. The CDR3 runs 15 residues. The J segment lost 9 bases and the V segment lost 4 bases, leaving 12 bases of the junction unmatched.